Reported below is one T cell receptor beta chain. Data came from immunoSEQ multiplex PCR; TCRdb stores just in-frame clones and leaves some out. The sample records 60,000 or so clones, under 85% being singletons. The entry originates in a study of T cell clones after liver transplantation. The CDR3 has 15 amino acids. J was trimmed by 3 bases and V by 0 bases; bases with no gene match: 5. Germline CDR1 KGHSH, CDR2 LQKENI. V and J are TRBV18 and TRBJ2-7; 7 bases line up with TRBD2. The receptor comes from a human patient who received a liver transplant. Some T cells may be graft donor cells. Sequencing used CD4+ T cells from blood, obtained at the 22-month timepoint. This CDR3 is CASSPPNGDYYEQYF. Here the CDR3 DNA reads TGTGCCAGCTCACCACCGAACGGGGACTACTACGAGCAGTACTTC.